Listed here are 30 T cell receptor beta chains from one sample, sequenced in a study of CD8+CD57+ T cells in acquired aplastic anemia. Genomic DNA served as template for TCR beta VDJ and CDR3 profiling. TCRdb re-called the reads with MiXCR, one entry per CDR3 protein. The top ten clones hold under 9% of a sample with roughly 260,000 distinct CDR3 sequences, roughly half of them seen once. Before being chosen for sequencing, patients had shown CD8+CD57+ cell expansion by flow cytometry. Sequenced input: sorted CD4+, CD8+, or CD8+CD57+ T cells (not recorded which) from PBMCs. These TCRs come from a human donor with aplastic anemia.

V and J are TRBV7-8 and TRBJ1-5; 12 bases align to TRBD1. The V and J ends lost 5 bases and 6 bases, in that order; junction bases with no gene match: 11. CDR3 size: 17 residues. The germline CDR1 and CDR2 sequences are SGHVS and FQNEAQ. CDR3 loop: CASSPSPGTGGTQPQHF. CDR3 sequence (DNA): TGTGCCAGCAGCCCGAGTCCCGGGACAGGGGGCACTCAGCCCCAGCATTTT.

This sequence joins TRBV15 and TRBJ2-7; weak D call: TRBD1 (5 bases). Germline V CDR1 and CDR2: LNHNV, YYDKDF (reference sequence). The CDR3 contains 15 residues. The V end lost 6 bases, the J end lost 1 base, and 16 bases lay between the germline ends. This CDR3 reads CATRGSGWPSYEQYF. The CDR3 nucleotides read TGTGCCACCAGAGGATCAGGGTGGCCGTCCTACGAGCAGTACTTC.

This clonotype was detected many times. CDR3 amino acids: CSARDLREGGEAFF. CDR3 coding DNA: TGCAGTGCTAGAGATTTGAGGGAAGGGGGTGAAGCTTTCTTT. The rearrangement joins TRBV20-1 to TRBJ1-1; D perhaps matches TRBD1 (6 bases). CDR3 size: 14 residues. V lost 0 bases and J 7 bases, leaving 15 bases between the germline ends. Germline loops: CDR1 DFQATT, CDR2 SNEGSKA (reference sequence).

The chain uses TRBV19 and TRBJ1-1, with D possibly matching TRBD1 (5 bases). The CDR3 spans 14 residues. Deletions cut 5 bases from V and 3 bases from J, with 13 bases between. The germline CDR1 and CDR2 sequences are LNHDA and SQIVND (reference sequence). This chain's CDR3 is CASSPTGADTEAFF. DNA of the CDR3: TGTGCCAGTAGTCCCACAGGAGCTGACACTGAAGCTTTCTTT.

Remarks on this clonotype: A much larger clone lies one base from this, so it may be a read error. This sequence joins TRBV9 and TRBJ2-7, with 11 bases aligning to TRBD2. Trimming took 4 bases from V and 7 from J; bases not matched to a gene: 10. Germline V gives CDR1 SGDLS, CDR2 YYNGEE. The CDR3 consists of 15 residues. The CDR3 region has the DNA TGTGCCAGCAGCCTTACTAGCGGGAGTCGGCGGGAGCAGTACTTC. This codes for CASSLTSGSRREQYF.

V gene TRBV9 combines with J gene TRBJ1-6; 7 bases align to TRBD1. The CDR3 length is 18 residues. CDR1 is SGDLS, CDR2 YYNGEE, per germline. V lost 5 bases, J lost 7 bases, and 18 bases stayed unmatched. The CDR3 loop is CASSEIWTGRASNSPLHF. The CDR3 DNA reads as TGTGCCAGCAGTGAAATCTGGACAGGCAGGGCATCGAATTCACCCCTCCACTTT. Full variable domain (rest looked up from reference TRBV9 and TRBJ1-6): DSGVTQTPKHLITATGQRVTLRCSPRSGDLSVYWYQQSLDQGLQFLIQYYNGEERAKGNILERFSAQQFPDLHSELNLSSLELGDSALYFCASSEIWTGRASNSPLHFGNGTRLTVT.

This chain connects TRBV12-5 to TRBJ1-1; 7 bases map to TRBD1. The V gene end was trimmed by 1 base and the J gene end by 6 bases; junction bases not matched to a gene: 5. Germline V gene data show CDR1 as LGHNT and CDR2 as FRNRAP. This CDR3 region has 14 residues. The CDR3 sequence: CASGLAQGRAEAFF. The CDR3 bases are TGTGCTAGTGGTTTGGCACAGGGGAGGGCTGAAGCTTTCTTT. Together with reference TRBV12-5 and TRBJ1-1, the CDR3 gives the full variable domain: DARVTQTPRHKVTEMGQEVTMRCQPILGHNTVFWYRQTMMQGLELLAYFRNRAPLDDSGMPKDRFSAEMPDATLATLKIQPSEPRDSAVYFCASGLAQGRAEAFFGQGTRLTVV.

V is TRBV10-1 and J is TRBJ2-7, with no clear D. This CDR3 comprises 14 residues. Trimming stripped 3 bases from V and 0 bases from J, with 9 bases between. Looked up from germline, CDR1 is WNHNN and CDR2 is SYGVQD (reference sequence). In DNA, the CDR3 is TGCGCCAGCAGTGATGTCGCACCCTCCTACGAGCAGTACTTC. It translates to CASSDVAPSYEQYF.

This clonotype was detected only a few times. This chain links TRBV2 with TRBJ2-7, with TRBD2 identical over 12 bases. The germline CDR1 and CDR2 sequences are SNHLY and FYNNEI. The CDR3 sequence is 17 residues long. The V and J ends lost 2 bases and 6 bases, in that order; junction bases with no gene match: 11. CDR3 sequence reads: CASSEWLAGGPSREQYF. In nucleotides, the CDR3 is TGTGCCAGCAGTGAATGGCTAGCGGGGGGGCCGTCTCGCGAGCAGTACTTC.

Of note for this clonotype: One end of the junction fails to match germline, which may point to a read error. The CDR3 loop is CSVAPRESYGYAF. The CDR3 DNA reads TGCAGCGTTGCGCCCAGGGAGAGCTATGGCTACGCCTTC. This chain uses TRBV29-1 with TRBJ1-2; perhaps TRBD1 as D (5 bases). The CDR3 covers 13 residues. Looked up from germline, CDR1 is SQVTM and CDR2 is ANQGSEA.

The J gene is TRBJ2-1, the V gene TRBV24-1; 7 bases match TRBD1. The trim removed 3 bases at V and 7 bases at J, leaving 8 bases unmatched. From germline, CDR1 is KGHDR and CDR2 SFDVKD. There are 15 residues in the CDR3. CDR3 amino acids: CATSDRAQGRNEQFF. The DNA for the CDR3 is TGTGCCACCAGTGATCGGGCACAGGGGCGTAATGAGCAGTTCTTC.

The rearrangement links TRBV4-2 to TRBJ2-1, with unresolved D. This CDR3 spans 13 amino acids. Germline V gene sequence: CDR1 LGHNA, CDR2 YNFKEQ. V lost 2 bases, J lost 5 bases, and 7 bases lay in between. DNA of the CDR3: TGTGCCAGCAGCCAACGTAGGAACAATGAGCAGTTCTTC. Translating it yields CASSQRRNNEQFF.

As for this clonotype: The junction does not match germline at one end; this may be a read error. The V call is TRBV4-1, the J call TRBJ1-2; D may be TRBD1 (5 bases). The germline gives CDR1 MGHRA, CDR2 YSYEKL. The CDR3 extends over 14 amino acids. The CDR3 region is CASSLDRDVDGYTF. CDR3 bases: TGTGCCAGCAGCCTTGACCGGGACGTTGATGGCTACACCTTC.

This chain joins TRBV7-2 and TRBJ1-5; possible D gene TRBD1, 6 bases. Trimming cost V 5 bases and J 5 bases, with 13 bases left between them. CDR3 length: 14 amino acids. The V gene's germline CDR1 is SGHTA and CDR2 FQGNSA. The CDR3 spells CASSQDSSHQPQHF. The CDR3 region has the DNA TGTGCCAGCAGCCAGGACAGTTCTCATCAGCCCCAGCATTTT. The full variable domain, with the rest looked up from reference TRBV7-2 and TRBJ1-5, is GAGVSQSPSNKVTEKGKDVELRCDPISGHTALYWYRQSLGQGLEFLIYFQGNSAPDKSGLPSDRFSAERTGGSVSTLTIQRTQQEDSAVYLCASSQDSSHQPQHFGDGTRLSIL.

The chain uses TRBV10-2 and TRBJ2-7; D gene unclear. This CDR3 is built from 14 residues. Trimming took off 1 base at V and 0 bases at J, with 7 bases between the two ends. Germline assignment: CDR1 WSHSY and CDR2 SAAADI. In DNA form, the CDR3 reads TGCGCCAGCAGTGAGTTGTCCAGCTCCTACGAGCAGTACTTC. Protein sequence: CASSELSSSYEQYF.

The rearrangement joins TRBV15 to TRBJ1-6; D is uncertain. The CDR3 has 14 residues. The ends were cut back, 3 bases at V and 8 bases at J, with 11 bases in the middle. In germline, CDR1 is LNHNV, CDR2 YYDKDF (reference sequence). The CDR3: CATSSAGGYSPLHF. The CDR3 coding sequence is TGTGCCACCAGCAGTGCCGGAGGGTATTCACCCCTCCACTTT.

This chain links TRBV15 with TRBJ1-5; tentatively, D is TRBD1 (5 bases). The CDR3 totals 16 residues. Per germline, CDR1 LNHNV and CDR2 YYDKDF (reference sequence). Trimming took 3 bases from V and 5 from J, leaving 17 bases between them. CDR3 amino acids: CATSRGRIADHQPQHF. CDR3 nucleotides: TGTGCCACCAGCAGGGGACGGATCGCCGACCATCAGCCCCAGCATTTT.

This sequence joins TRBV9 and TRBJ2-7; tentatively, D is TRBD1 or TRBD2 (5 bases each). CDR3 size: 14 residues. V was cut by 4 bases and J by 5 bases, with 16 bases left in between. The V gene's germline CDR1 is SGDLS and CDR2 YYNGEE. The DNA of the CDR3 is TGTGCCAGCAGCCAAGATACGGGGACCGACGAGCAGTACTTC. Protein: CASSQDTGTDEQYF.

Ten or more counts support this clonotype. The chain uses TRBV3-1 and TRBJ2-3, with 9 bases matching TRBD1. In germline, CDR1 is LGHDT, CDR2 YNNKEL (reference sequence). The ends lost 4 bases at V and 7 bases at J; junction bases unmatched: 9. The CDR3 totals 15 residues. The CDR3 sequence: CASSPGQGEIHTQYF. For the CDR3, the DNA is TGTGCCAGCAGCCCGGGACAGGGAGAAATCCATACGCAGTATTTT.

In the case of this clonotype: A read error is possible here, since a much larger clone lies one base away. The CDR3 nucleotides are TGTGCCAGCGTGTCAACTTTTGATGAGCAGTACTTC. As protein: CASVSTFDEQYF. V gene TRBV2 combines with J gene TRBJ2-7; D unclear. CDR3 size: 12 residues. The V and J ends lost 8 bases and 7 bases respectively, with 15 bases between them. The germline CDR1 and CDR2 sequences are SNHLY and FYNNEI.

Ten or more counts support this clonotype. The V call is TRBV7-9, the J call TRBJ2-7; unclear D gene. CDR1 and CDR2 (germline): SEHNR, FQNEAQ (reference sequence). The CDR3 totals 16 residues. The V end lost 2 bases, the J end lost 6 bases, and 20 bases lay between the germline ends. The CDR3 DNA reads as TGTGCCAGCAGCTTAACCAGTCAAGAACCAAGAGTCGAGCAGTACTTC. This codes for CASSLTSQEPRVEQYF. Using reference TRBV7-9 and TRBJ2-7 for the parts outside the CDR3, the full variable domain is DTGVSQNPRHKITKRGQNVTFRCDPISEHNRLYWYRQTLGQGPEFLTYFQNEAQLEKSRLLSDRFSAERPKGSFSTLEIQRTEQGDSAMYLCASSLTSQEPRVEQYFGPGTRLTVT.

This clonotype was recorded many times. This sequence joins TRBV6-1 and TRBJ2-3, with 7 bases fitting TRBD2. The CDR3 is 15 amino acids. The V segment lost 7 bases and the J segment 1 base; nucleotides outside the gene matches: 8. Germline V gene sequence: CDR1 MNHNS, CDR2 SASEGT. The CDR3 protein is CASKELALGTDTQYF. In DNA, the CDR3 is TGTGCCAGCAAAGAACTAGCGCTTGGCACAGATACGCAGTATTTT.

This clonotype was seen at least ten times. The chain couples TRBV24-1 to TRBJ1-2; no firm D call. This CDR3 contains 11 residues. Trimming took 4 bases from V and 7 from J, leaving 6 bases between them. Per germline, CDR1 KGHDR and CDR2 SFDVKD. This CDR3 reads CATSEGGGYTF. The CDR3 DNA follows: TGTGCCACCAGTGAGGGCGGTGGCTACACCTTC.

The V call is TRBV20-1, the J call TRBJ1-2; D perhaps matches TRBD1 (6 bases). Germline CDR1 and CDR2: DFQATT and SNEGSKA (reference sequence). The CDR3 is 14 amino acids. V lost 1 base to trimming and J lost 1 base, with 10 bases between them. The DNA of the CDR3 is TGCAGTGCTAGAGGACAGGCTCATAACTATGGCTACACCTTC. Translation: CSARGQAHNYGYTF.

The sample holds a few counts of this clonotype. V usage is TRBV20-1 and J usage is TRBJ1-1; TRBD1 aligns across 7 bases. The CDR3 spans 17 residues. Germline V CDR1 and CDR2: DFQATT, SNEGSKA (reference sequence). J gave up 0 bases and V 1 base, and 11 bases lay outside the gene matches. CDR3 residues: CSARGWAGGGMNTEAFF. Here the CDR3 DNA reads TGCAGTGCTAGAGGCTGGGCAGGGGGGGGGATGAACACTGAAGCTTTCTTT.

This clonotype occurred a few times. A read error may explain this, as a much larger clone is one base away. This is likely a read error, given that the CDR3 carries no conserved phenylalanine or tryptophan at its end. The V gene is TRBV7-2, the J gene TRBJ2-1, with 11 bases identical to TRBD1. Per the germline V gene, CDR1 is SGHTA and CDR2 is FQGNSA. The CDR3 is 16 residues long. The V segment lost 5 bases and the J segment 8 bases; nucleotides outside the gene matches: 11. The CDR3 DNA follows: TGTGCCAGCAGCACACGGGACAGGGGGTTCGGGGATGAGCAGTTCATC. It translates to CASSTRDRGFGDEQFI.

This sequence joins TRBV20-1 and TRBJ2-7; 14 bases align to TRBD2. This CDR3 contains 14 residues. In germline, CDR1 is DFQATT, CDR2 SNEGSKA (reference sequence). The trim removed 5 bases at V and 7 bases at J, leaving 7 bases unmatched. Written as DNA, the CDR3 is TGCAGTGCTCTCGGACTAGCGGGGGGCGGTGAGCAGTACTTC. Its protein product is CSALGLAGGGEQYF.

The rearrangement links TRBV20-1 to TRBJ2-1; TRBD2 matches 8 bases. J was trimmed by 7 bases and V by 3 bases; bases with no gene match: 11. This CDR3 has 15 amino acids. From germline, CDR1 is DFQATT and CDR2 SNEGSKA (reference sequence). The CDR3 protein is CSARGTRPNLNEQFF. The CDR3 nucleotides read TGCAGTGCTAGGGGGACTAGACCAAATTTGAATGAGCAGTTCTTC.

This clonotype has ten or more counts. For the CDR3, the DNA is TGTGCCAGCAGTGGGGGAGGCGGGACCCAATTAGAGACCCAGTACTTC. It is translated as CASSGGGGTQLETQYF. The V call is TRBV6-2 or TRBV6-3, the J call TRBJ2-5, with a possible D match to TRBD2 (6 bases). Trimming stripped 5 bases from V and 4 bases from J, with 20 bases between. CDR3 size: 16 residues. Germline V gene data show CDR1 as MNHEY and CDR2 as SVGEGT.

The chain has TRBV9 and TRBJ1-3, with 10 bases that match TRBD1. The CDR3 spans 15 residues. The germline V gene has CDR1 SGDLS and CDR2 YYNGEE. V was clipped by 3 bases and J by 7 bases; unmatched bases: 7. The DNA for the CDR3 is TGTGCCAGCAGCGCCCAAACGACAGGGGGCAACACCATATATTTT. It encodes CASSAQTTGGNTIYF.